The 9 T cell receptor beta chains in this list originate from one sample, sequenced in a study of cytomegalovirus exposure and HLA in healthy donors. PCR involved 60 Vbeta and 13 Jbeta primers. Some clones are missing from TCRdb's copy, which holds only in-frame ones; the method was immunoSEQ multiplex PCR. The sample includes some 150,000 clones, around 80% of them seen just once. Sequencing was carried out using PBMCs. The origin of the receptors is a woman aged 45-59 years in good health and CMV-seronegative.

V is TRBV30 and J is TRBJ1-6, with D perhaps TRBD1 (5 bases). Germline CDR1 reads GTSNPN; CDR2 reads SVGIG (reference sequence). Trimming stripped 3 bases from V and 14 bases from J, with 26 bases between. The CDR3 contains 16 residues. The CDR3 nucleotides read TGTGCCTGGAGGGGGAGTGTGGAGGGGAGGTTTTTAGCCCTCCACTTT. It encodes CAWRGSVEGRFLALHF.

This clone appeared a single time. The rearrangement joins TRBV6-4 to TRBJ2-3; TRBD2 agrees at 11 bases. CDR1 and CDR2 from the germline V gene are MRHNA and SNTAGT. The CDR3 sequence is 20 residues long. The junction had 13 bases not matched to a gene; V was cut back by 0 bases and J by 2 bases. For the CDR3, the DNA is TGTGCCAGCAGTGACTCGATAGTGCCAGTGACTAGCGGGAACACAGATACGCAGTATTTT. As protein: CASSDSIVPVTSGNTDTQYF.

The rearrangement uses TRBV4-2 and TRBJ2-2, with D possibly being TRBD1 (5 bases). The CDR3 extends over 16 amino acids. Germline V lookup: CDR1 LGHNA, CDR2 YNFKEQ. V lost 0 bases and J lost 5, with 13 bases in between. The DNA of the CDR3 is TGTGCCAGCAGCCAAGATGGGGCTAGAAAGACCGGGGAGCTGTTTTTT. Its translation: CASSQDGARKTGELFF.

This clone appeared a few times. CDR3 amino acids: CASTLTGPHEQYF. The CDR3 DNA is TGCGCCAGCACCCTTACAGGGCCTCACGAGCAGTACTTC. This chain joins TRBV5-1 and TRBJ2-7; tentatively, D is TRBD1 (6 bases). V was pared by 6 bases and J by 5 bases, with 15 bases between. This CDR3 has 13 residues. Germline assignment: CDR1 SGHRS and CDR2 YFSETQ.

The rearrangement uses TRBV7-8 and TRBJ2-2, with 7 bases identical to TRBD2. The V gene's germline CDR1 is SGHVS and CDR2 FQNEAQ. V was clipped by 8 bases and J by 3 bases; unmatched bases: 9. The CDR3 sequence is 15 residues long. The CDR3 reads CASEAGRVHTGELFF. DNA of the CDR3: TGTGCCAGCGAAGCGGGACGGGTGCACACCGGGGAGCTGTTTTTT.

J is TRBJ2-7 and V is TRBV5-1; 14 bases are a match to TRBD2. The germline CDR1 and CDR2 sequences are SGHRS and YFSETQ. The V and J ends lost 4 bases and 4 bases, in that order; junction bases with no gene match: 13. This CDR3 is built from 18 residues. The CDR3 DNA follows: TGCGCCAGCAGCCCCTCCGGGACTAGCGGGAGTTGGATTTACGAGCAGTACTTC. Protein product: CASSPSGTSGSWIYEQYF.

CDR3 DNA: TGTGCCAGCAGCGTAGCTTTGGGGGCGGATGATGATTCACCCCTCCACTTT. Translated: CASSVALGADDDSPLHF. The chain uses TRBV9 and TRBJ1-6; perhaps TRBD1 as D (6 bases). V shed 0 bases and J shed 8 bases, with 18 bases lying between them. Germline assignment: CDR1 SGDLS and CDR2 YYNGEE. This CDR3 is built from 17 residues.

Comment on this clone: It is unclear where the CDR3 begins or ends on the DNA, so no DNA is shown, and the CDR3 is as TCRdb lists it. This chain joins TRBV28 and TRBJ1-5. Germline V gene sequence: CDR1 MDHEN, CDR2 SYDVKM. The CDR3 contains 14 residues when both ends are counted. The chain's CDR3 is CASILAGFHQPQHF.

This rearrangement joins TRBV18 to TRBJ1-5; a weak D match, TRBD1 (6 bases). The germline V gene encodes CDR1 KGHSH and CDR2 LQKENI. This CDR3 has 16 amino acids. V gave up 3 bases and J gave up 2 bases, with 14 bases separating them. CDR3 DNA: TGTGCCAGCTCACCTGAACAGGGCTTCGGCAATCAGCCCCAGCATTTT. Translated: CASSPEQGFGNQPQHF.